This TCR beta chain derives from a study of OX40 agonist ivuxolimab in advanced cancers. Study details: Ivuxolimab, an antibody acting as an agonist of OX40 (CD134), was used to treat patients. People in dose escalation had one of these cancers: hepatocellular carcinoma, melanoma, renal cell or head and neck cancer. Broader study findings: Normalized expansion of T-cell clones was also low for some nonresponders.

Repertoires were generated with immunoSEQ multiplex PCR, while TCRdb's copy carries only in-frame clones and drops some. This sample carries just over 95,000 clones, under 85% of them seen once, and the ten largest clones take roughly 3.8%. The CDR3 consists of 16 residues. CDR1 and CDR2 from the germline V gene are SGDLS and YYNGEE. With 3 bases removed from V and 9 bases from J, the gap between germline ends came to 23 bases. This clone was seen only once. Its antigen is unidentified. The sequence derives from an adult with an advanced solid tumor such as melanoma, head and neck, liver or kidney cancer. Here the sequenced sample was CD4+ or CD8+ T cells sorted from blood, taken in a trial of the OX40 agonist ivuxolimab. The chain has TRBV9 and TRBJ2-3, with no clear D. The CDR3 DNA follows: TGTGCCAGCAGCGCTGGACGTGCGTCCGACCTTACGACGCAGTATTTT. Residues: CASSAGRASDLTTQYF. Full variable domain (rest looked up from reference TRBV9 and TRBJ2-3): DSGVTQTPKHLITATGQRVTLRCSPRSGDLSVYWYQQSLDQGLQFLIQYYNGEERAKGNILERFSAQQFPDLHSELNLSSLELGDSALYFCASSAGRASDLTTQYFGPGTRLTVL.